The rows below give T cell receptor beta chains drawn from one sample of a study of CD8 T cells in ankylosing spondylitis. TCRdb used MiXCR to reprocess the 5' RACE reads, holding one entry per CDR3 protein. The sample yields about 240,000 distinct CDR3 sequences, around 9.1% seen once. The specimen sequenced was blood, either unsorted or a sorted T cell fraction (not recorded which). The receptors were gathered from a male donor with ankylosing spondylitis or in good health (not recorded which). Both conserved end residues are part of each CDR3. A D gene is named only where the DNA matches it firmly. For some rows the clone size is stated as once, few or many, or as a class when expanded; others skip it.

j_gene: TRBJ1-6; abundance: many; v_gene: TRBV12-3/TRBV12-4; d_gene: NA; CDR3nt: TGTGCCAGCACCCCCTCGGGCAATTCACCCCTCCACTTT; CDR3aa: CASTPSGNSPLHF
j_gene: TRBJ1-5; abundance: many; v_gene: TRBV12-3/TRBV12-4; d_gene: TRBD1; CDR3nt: TGTGCCAGCAGTAAACAGGGGGGGAATCAGCCCCAGCATTTT; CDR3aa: CASSKQGGNQPQHF
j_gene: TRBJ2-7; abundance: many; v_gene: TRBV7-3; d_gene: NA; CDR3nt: TGTGCCAGCAGCTTAATGCAGGGGTCGGGCGAGCAGTACTTC; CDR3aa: CASSLMQGSGEQYF
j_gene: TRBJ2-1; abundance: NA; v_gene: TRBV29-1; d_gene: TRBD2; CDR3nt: TGCAGCGTTAGGAGCGGGGGGCTCCGCAATGAGCAGTTCTTC; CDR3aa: CSVRSGGLRNEQFF
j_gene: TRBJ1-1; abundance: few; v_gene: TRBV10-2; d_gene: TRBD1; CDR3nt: TGCGCCAGCAATTCGGGACAGGGGGCTTCGAACACTGAAGCTTTCTTT; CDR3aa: CASNSGQGASNTEAFF
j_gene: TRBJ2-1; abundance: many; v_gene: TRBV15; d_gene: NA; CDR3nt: TGTGCCACCAGCAGGGTCGGAGGCATCAATGAGCAGTTCTTC; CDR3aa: CATSRVGGINEQFF
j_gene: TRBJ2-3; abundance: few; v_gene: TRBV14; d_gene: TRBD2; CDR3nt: TGTGCCAGCAGCCACGAGCGGGAGGGCACAGATACGCAGTATTTT; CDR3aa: CASSHEREGTDTQYF
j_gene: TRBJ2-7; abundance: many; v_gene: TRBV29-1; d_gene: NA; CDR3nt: TGCAGCGTTGAAACTAAGTTTTACGAGCAGTACTTC; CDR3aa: CSVETKFYEQYF
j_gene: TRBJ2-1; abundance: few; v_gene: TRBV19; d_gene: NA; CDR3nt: TGTGCCAGTAGTATGGGGGGAGAGCAGTTCTTC; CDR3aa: CASSMGGEQFF
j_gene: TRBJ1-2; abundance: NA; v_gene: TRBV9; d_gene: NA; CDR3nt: TGTGCCAGCAGCGGCATAGGGTTGGCAGGCTGGATCTACACCTTC; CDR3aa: CASSGIGLAGWIYTF
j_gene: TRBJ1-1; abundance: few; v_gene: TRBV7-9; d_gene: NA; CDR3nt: TGTGCCAGCAGCTGGGAGACGGGGACTGAAGCTTTCTTT; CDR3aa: CASSWETGTEAFF
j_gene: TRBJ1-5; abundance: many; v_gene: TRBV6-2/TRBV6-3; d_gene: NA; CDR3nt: TGTGCCAGCAGTAGGCCTTGGGGAGAAAATCAGCCCCAGCATTTT; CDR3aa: CASSRPWGENQPQHF
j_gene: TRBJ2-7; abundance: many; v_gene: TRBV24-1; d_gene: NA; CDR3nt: TGTGCCACCAGTGATCCCGGGCCTCCCTACGAGCAGTACTTC; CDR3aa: CATSDPGPPYEQYF
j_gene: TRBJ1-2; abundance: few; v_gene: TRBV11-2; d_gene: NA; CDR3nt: TGTGCCAGCAGCCGGGTCAGGGAGGCCTATGGCTACACCTTC; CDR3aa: CASSRVREAYGYTF
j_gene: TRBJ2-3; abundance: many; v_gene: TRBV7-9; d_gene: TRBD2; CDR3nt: TGTGCCAGCAGTTTCCTACCGGGACTAGCGAGAGATACGCAGTATTTT; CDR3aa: CASSFLPGLARDTQYF
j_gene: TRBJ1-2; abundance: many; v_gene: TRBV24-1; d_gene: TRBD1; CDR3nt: TGTGCCACCAGTCGGGACAGTAACTATGGCTACACCTTC; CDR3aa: CATSRDSNYGYTF
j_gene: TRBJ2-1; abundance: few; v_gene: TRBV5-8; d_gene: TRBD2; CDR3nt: TGTGCCAGCAGCCTAGGACTAGCGGGGCCTTACAATGAGCAGTTCTTC; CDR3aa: CASSLGLAGPYNEQFF
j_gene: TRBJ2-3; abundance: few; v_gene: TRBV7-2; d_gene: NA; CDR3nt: TGTGCCAGCAGCTCAACTCCGAACACAGATACGCAGTATTTT; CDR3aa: CASSSTPNTDTQYF
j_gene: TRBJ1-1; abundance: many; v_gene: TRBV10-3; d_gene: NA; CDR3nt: TGTGCCATCAGTGAGCGAGGGGCGAACACTGAAGCTTTCTTT; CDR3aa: CAISERGANTEAFF
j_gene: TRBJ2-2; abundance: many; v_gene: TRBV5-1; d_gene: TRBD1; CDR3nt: TGCGCCAGCAGCTTCGGACAGGGGGCGATCTCCGGGGAGCTGTTTTTT; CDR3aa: CASSFGQGAISGELFF
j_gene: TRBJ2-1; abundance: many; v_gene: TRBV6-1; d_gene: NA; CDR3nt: TGTGCCAGCACTCCGGGCTCCTACAATGAGCAGTTCTTC; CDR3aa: CASTPGSYNEQFF
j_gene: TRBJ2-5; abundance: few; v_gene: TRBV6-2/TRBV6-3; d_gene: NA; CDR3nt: TGTGCCAGCAGTTACCTTGAGGCGCGTCGCCGAGGGACCCAGTACTTC; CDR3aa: CASSYLEARRRGTQYF
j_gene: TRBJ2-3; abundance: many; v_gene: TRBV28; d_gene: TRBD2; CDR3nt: TGTGCCAGCAGTTTAACCCCCTTATATAGCGGGGGGACAGATACGCAGTATTTT; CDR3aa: CASSLTPLYSGGTDTQYF
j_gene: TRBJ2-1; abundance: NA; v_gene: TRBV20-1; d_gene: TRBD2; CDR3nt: TGCAGCCTCCCGGGACTAGCGGGAGGCGGGTCCTACAATGAGCAGTTCTTC; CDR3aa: CSLPGLAGGGSYNEQFF
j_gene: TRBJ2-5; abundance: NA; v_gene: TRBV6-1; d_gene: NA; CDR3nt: TGTGCCAGCAGCCCCATGGGGGAACAAGAGACCCAGTACTTC; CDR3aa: CASSPMGEQETQYF
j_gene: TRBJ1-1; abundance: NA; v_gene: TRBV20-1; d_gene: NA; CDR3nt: TGCAGTGCCTATGGGCGGCAGGCGTCCGCTGAAGCTTTCTTT; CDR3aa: CSAYGRQASAEAFF
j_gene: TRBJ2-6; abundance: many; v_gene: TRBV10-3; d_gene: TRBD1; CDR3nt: TGTGCCATCAGCGACAGGGCCGGGGCCAACGTCCTGACTTTC; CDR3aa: CAISDRAGANVLTF
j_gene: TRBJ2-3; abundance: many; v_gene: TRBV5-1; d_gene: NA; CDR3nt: TGCGCCAGCAGCTTTGCAGATACGCAGTATTTT; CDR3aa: CASSFADTQYF
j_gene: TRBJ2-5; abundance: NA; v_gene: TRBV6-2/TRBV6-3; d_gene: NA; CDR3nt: TGTGCCAGCACCTCATCCGAGACCCAGTACTTC; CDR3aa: CASTSSETQYF
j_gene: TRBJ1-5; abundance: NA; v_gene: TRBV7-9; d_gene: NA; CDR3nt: TGTGCCAGCAGCCCGGGGGCAGGAGGCAATCAGCCCCAGCATTTT; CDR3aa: CASSPGAGGNQPQHF
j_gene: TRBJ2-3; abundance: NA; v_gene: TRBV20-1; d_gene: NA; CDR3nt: TGCTGTGCTAGAGATCTTGGGAGCGGTGGGGTAAGGCCAGATACGCAGTATTTT; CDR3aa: CCARDLGSGGVRPDTQYF
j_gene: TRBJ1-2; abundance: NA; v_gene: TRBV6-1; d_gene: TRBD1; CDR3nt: TGTGCCAGCAGTAGAGGGACAGGGTTTGCCTATGGCTACCCCTTC; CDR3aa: CASSRGTGFAYGYPF
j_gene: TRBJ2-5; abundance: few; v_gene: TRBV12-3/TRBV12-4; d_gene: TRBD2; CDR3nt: TGTGCCAGCAGTACTGGGACTAATGGGGAGACCCAGTACTTC; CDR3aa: CASSTGTNGETQYF